This entry features one T cell receptor beta chain sequence. The sample comes from a study of blood T cell repertoires in COVID-19. On the study more broadly: Acute and convalescent COVID-19 samples came from the United States, Italy and Spain.

Assay used: immunoSEQ multiplex PCR; TCRdb lists only in-frame clones, some missing. Altogether fewer than 85,000 clones are present, roughly four fifths being singletons, with the ten largest covering under 4.5%. This CDR3 contains 15 residues. V lost 0 bases to trimming and J lost 4 bases, with 12 bases between them. Germline V CDR1 and CDR2: MNHNY, SVGAGI (reference sequence). This TCR was recovered from a woman aged 60-70 years with acute or convalescent COVID-19. Sequencing was performed on peripheral blood. The chain has TRBV6-6 and TRBJ1-2; D unresolved. The CDR3 bases are TGTGCCAGCAGTTACTCCGGGGATGTGGGCTATGGCTACACCTTC. As protein: CASSYSGDVGYGYTF.